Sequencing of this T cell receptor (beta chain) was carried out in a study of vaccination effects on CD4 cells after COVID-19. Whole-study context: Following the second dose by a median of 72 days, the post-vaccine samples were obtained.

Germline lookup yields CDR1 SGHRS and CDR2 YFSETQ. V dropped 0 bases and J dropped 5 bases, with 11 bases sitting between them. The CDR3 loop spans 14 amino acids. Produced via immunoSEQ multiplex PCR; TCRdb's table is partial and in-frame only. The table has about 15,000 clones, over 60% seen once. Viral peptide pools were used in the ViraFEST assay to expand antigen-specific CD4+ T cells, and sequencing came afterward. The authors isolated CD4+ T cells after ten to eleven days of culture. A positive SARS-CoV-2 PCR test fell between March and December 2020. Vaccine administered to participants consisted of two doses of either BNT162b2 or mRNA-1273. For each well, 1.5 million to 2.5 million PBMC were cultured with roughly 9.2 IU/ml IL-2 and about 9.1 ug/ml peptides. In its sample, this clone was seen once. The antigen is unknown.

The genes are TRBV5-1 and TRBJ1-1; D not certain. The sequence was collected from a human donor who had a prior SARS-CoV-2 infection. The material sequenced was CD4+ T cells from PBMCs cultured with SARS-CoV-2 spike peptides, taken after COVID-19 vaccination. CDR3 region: CASSLALMGTEAFF. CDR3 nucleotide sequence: TGCGCCAGCAGCTTGGCCCTCATGGGGACTGAAGCTTTCTTT.